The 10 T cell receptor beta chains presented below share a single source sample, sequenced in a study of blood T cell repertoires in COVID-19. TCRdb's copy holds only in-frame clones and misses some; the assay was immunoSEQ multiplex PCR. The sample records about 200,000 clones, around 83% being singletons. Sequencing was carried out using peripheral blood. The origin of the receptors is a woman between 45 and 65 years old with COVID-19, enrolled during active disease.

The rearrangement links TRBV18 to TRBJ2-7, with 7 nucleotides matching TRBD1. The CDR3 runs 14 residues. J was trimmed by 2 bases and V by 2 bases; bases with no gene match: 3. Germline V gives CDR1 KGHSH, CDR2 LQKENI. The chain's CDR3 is CASSPRGTAYEQYV. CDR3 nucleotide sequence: TGTGCCAGCTCACCAAGAGGGACAGCCTACGAGCAGTACGTC.

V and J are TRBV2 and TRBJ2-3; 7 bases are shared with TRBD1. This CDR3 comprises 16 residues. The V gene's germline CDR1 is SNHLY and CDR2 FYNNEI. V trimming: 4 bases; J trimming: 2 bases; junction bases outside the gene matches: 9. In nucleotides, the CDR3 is TGTGCCAGCAGTGGAGATTTGGGACAGCACACAGATACGCAGTATTTT. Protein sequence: CASSGDLGQHTDTQYF.

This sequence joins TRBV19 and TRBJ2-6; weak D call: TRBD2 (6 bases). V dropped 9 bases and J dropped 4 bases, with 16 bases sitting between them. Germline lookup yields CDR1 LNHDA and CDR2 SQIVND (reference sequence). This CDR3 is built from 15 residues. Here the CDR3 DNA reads TGTGCCAGCAATCAATTGGGGGGAGGGGCCAACGTCCTGACTTTC. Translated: CASNQLGGGANVLTF.

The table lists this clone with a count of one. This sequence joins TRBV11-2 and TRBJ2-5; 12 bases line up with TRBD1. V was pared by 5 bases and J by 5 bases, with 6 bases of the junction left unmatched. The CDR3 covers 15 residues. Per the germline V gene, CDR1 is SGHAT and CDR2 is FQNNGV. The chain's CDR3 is CASSQGTGGAETQYF. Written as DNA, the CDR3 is TGTGCCAGCAGCCAGGGGACAGGGGGCGCCGAGACCCAGTACTTC.

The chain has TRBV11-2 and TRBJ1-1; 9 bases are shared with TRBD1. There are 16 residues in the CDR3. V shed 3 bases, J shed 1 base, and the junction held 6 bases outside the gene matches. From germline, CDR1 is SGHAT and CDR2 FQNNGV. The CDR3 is CASSFDRGGRNTEAFF. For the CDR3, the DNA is TGTGCCAGCAGCTTCGACAGGGGGGGAAGGAACACTGAAGCTTTCTTT.

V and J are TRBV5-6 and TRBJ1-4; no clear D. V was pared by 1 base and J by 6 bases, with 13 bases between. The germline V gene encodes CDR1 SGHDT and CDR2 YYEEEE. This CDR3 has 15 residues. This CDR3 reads CASSLRRNWDEKLFF. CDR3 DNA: TGTGCCAGCAGCTTGAGGCGGAATTGGGATGAAAAACTGTTTTTT.

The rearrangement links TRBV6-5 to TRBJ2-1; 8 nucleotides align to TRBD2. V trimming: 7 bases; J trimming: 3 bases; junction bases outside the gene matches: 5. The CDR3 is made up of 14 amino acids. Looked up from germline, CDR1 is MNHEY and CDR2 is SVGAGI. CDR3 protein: CASNPGLGYNEQFF. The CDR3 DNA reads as TGTGCCAGCAATCCGGGACTAGGCTACAATGAGCAGTTCTTC.

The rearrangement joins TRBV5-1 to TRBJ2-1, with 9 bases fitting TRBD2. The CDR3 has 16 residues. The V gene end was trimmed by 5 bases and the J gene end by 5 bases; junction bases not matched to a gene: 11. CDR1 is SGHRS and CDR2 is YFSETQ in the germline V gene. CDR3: CASRGALAGRNNEQFF. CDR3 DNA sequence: TGCGCCAGCAGAGGGGCCCTAGCGGGGAGAAACAATGAGCAGTTCTTC.

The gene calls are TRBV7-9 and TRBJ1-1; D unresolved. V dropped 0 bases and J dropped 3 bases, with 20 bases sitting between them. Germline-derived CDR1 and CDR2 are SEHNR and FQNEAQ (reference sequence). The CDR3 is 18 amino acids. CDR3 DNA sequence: TGTGCCAGCAGCTTAGCTAGCGTAGGCCGACTATCTGACACTGAAGCTTTCTTT. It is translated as CASSLASVGRLSDTEAFF.

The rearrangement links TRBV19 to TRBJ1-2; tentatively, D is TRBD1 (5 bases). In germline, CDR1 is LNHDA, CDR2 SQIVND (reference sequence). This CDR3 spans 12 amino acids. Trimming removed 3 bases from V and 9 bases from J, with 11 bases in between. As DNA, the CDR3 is TGTGCCAGTAGTATGGGGACTAGTCGCTACACCTTC. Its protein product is CASSMGTSRYTF.